This T cell receptor (beta chain) was captured in a study of T-cell reconstitution after alpha-beta-depleted transplantation in children. Preparation of the TCRbeta library was carried out with unique molecular identifiers. MiXCR was run by TCRdb on the PCR reads, yielding one entry per CDR3 protein. The table includes some 490,000 distinct CDR3 sequences, approximately 13% detected once. The germline V and J ends were trimmed by 4 bases and 3 bases, with 28 bases remaining between them. The CDR3 consists of 19 residues. Only a few counts were recorded for this clonotype. The chain uses TRBV12-3 or TRBV12-4 and TRBJ2-7; a weak D match, TRBD2 (6 bases). The sequencing used PBMCs from the stem cell graft donor, collected from the stem cell graft. The TCR originated in a human donor who donated a stem cell graft to a child with combined immunodeficiency. CDR3 in amino acids: CASSSPQAGPGFSYYEQYF. The DNA for the CDR3 is TGTGCCAGCAGTTCCCCACAGGCGGGGCCGGGGTTTTCATACTACGAGCAGTACTTC.